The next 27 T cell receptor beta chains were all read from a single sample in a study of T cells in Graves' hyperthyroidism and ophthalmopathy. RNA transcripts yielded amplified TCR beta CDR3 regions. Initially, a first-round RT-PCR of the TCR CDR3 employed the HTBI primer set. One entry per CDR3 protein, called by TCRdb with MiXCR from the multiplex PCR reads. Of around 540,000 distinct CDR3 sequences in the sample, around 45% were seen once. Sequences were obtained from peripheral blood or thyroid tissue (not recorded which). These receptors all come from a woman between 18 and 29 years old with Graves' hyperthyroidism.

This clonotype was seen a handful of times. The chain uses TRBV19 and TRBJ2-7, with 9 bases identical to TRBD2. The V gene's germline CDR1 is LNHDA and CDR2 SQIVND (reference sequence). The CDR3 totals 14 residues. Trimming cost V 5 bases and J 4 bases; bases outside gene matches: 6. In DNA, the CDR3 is TGTGCCAGTAGTTCCAGCGGGGGGTCGTACGAGCAGTACTTC. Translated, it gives CASSSSGGSYEQYF.

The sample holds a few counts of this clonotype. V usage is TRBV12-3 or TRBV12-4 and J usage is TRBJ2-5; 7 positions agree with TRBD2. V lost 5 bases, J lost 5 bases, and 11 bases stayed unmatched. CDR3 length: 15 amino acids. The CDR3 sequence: CASSRSGFLGETQYF. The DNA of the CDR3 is TGTGCCAGCAGTCGTAGCGGGTTCCTTGGTGAGACCCAGTACTTC.

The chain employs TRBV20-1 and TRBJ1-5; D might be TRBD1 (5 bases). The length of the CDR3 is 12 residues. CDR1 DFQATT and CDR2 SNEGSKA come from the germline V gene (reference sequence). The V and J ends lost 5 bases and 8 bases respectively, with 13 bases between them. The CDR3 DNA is TGCAGTGCTCCGTGGGGGGGTGAGCCCCAGCATTTT. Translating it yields CSAPWGGEPQHF.

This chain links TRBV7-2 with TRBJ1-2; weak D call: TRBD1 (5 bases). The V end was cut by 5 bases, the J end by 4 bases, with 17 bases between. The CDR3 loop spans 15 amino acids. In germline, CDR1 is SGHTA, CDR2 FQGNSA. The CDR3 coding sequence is TGTGCCAGCAGCCCCGTATCGGGGGTCGGCTATGGCTACACCTTC. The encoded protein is CASSPVSGVGYGYTF. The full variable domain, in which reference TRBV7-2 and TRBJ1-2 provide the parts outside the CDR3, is GAGVSQSPSNKVTEKGKDVELRCDPISGHTALYWYRQSLGQGLEFLIYFQGNSAPDKSGLPSDRFSAERTGGSVSTLTIQRTQQEDSAVYLCASSPVSGVGYGYTFGSGTRLTVV.

The CDR3 coding sequence is TGTGCCAGTAGCTGGGGGGGGAGTACTGAAGCTTTCTTT. It encodes CASSWGGSTEAFF. This chain joins TRBV19 and TRBJ1-1; D might be TRBD1 (5 bases). The CDR3 runs 13 residues. Germline V gene lookup returns CDR1 LNHDA and CDR2 SQIVND (reference sequence). V dropped 6 bases and J dropped 5 bases, with 13 bases sitting between them.

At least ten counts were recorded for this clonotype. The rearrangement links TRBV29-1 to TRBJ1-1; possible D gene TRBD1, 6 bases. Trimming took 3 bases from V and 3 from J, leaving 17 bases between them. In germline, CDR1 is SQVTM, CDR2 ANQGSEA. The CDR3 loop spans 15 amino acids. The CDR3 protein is CSVEPIRGPDTEAFF. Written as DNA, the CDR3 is TGCAGCGTTGAGCCTATCCGGGGGCCGGACACTGAAGCTTTCTTT.

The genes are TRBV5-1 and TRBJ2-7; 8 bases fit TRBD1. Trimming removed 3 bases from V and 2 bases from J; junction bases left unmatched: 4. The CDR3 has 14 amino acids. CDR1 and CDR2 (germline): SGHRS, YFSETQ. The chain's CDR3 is CASSSTTGAYEQYF. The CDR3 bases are TGCGCCAGCAGCTCTACGACAGGGGCCTACGAGCAGTACTTC.

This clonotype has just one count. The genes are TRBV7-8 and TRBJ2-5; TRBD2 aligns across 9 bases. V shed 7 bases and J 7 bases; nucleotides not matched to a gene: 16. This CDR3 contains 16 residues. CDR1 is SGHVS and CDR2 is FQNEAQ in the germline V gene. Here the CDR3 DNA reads TGTGCCAGCAAGAGCTCCTATAGCGGGAGTTTGGGGACCCAGTACTTC. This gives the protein CASKSSYSGSLGTQYF.

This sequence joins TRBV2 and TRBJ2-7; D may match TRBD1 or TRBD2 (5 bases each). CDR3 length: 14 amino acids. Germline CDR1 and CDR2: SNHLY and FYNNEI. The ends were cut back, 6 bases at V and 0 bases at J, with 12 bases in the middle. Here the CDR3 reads CASRFGTDSYEQYF. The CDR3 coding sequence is TGTGCCAGCAGGTTCGGGACCGACTCCTACGAGCAGTACTTC.

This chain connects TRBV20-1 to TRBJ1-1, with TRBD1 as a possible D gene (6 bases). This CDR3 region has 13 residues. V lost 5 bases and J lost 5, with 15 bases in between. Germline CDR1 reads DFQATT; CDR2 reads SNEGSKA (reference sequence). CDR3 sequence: CSAEGEGGTEAFF. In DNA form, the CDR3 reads TGCAGTGCTGAGGGGGAGGGCGGGACTGAAGCTTTCTTT.

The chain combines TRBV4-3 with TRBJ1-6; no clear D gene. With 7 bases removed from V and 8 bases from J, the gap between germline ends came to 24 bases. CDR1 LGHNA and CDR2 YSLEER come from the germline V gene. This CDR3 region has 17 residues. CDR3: CASNRGWSGLSDSPLHF. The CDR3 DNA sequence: TGCGCCAGCAACAGAGGTTGGAGTGGGCTCTCTGATTCACCCCTCCACTTT.

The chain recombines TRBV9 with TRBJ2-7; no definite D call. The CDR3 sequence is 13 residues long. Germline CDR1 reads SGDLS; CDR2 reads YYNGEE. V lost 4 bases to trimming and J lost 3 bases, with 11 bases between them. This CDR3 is CASSPPNNYEQYF. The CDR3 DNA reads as TGTGCCAGCAGCCCACCAAACAACTACGAGCAGTACTTC.

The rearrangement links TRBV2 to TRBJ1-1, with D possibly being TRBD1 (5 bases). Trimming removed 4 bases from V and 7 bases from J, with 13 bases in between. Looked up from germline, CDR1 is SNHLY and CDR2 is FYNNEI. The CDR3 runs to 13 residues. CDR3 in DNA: TGTGCCAGCAGTGTTCAGGGTCTGGGTGAAGCTTTCTTT. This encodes CASSVQGLGEAFF.

The CDR3 nucleotides read TGTGCCAGCAGTGAGCCTAGCGGGGAGTGGCAGTACTTC. Its translation is CASSEPSGEWQYF. This chain joins TRBV2 and TRBJ2-7, with TRBD2 matching over 9 bases. V lost 3 bases to trimming and J lost 9 bases; unmatched junction nucleotides: 6. The CDR3 totals 13 residues. The germline CDR1 and CDR2 sequences are SNHLY and FYNNEI.

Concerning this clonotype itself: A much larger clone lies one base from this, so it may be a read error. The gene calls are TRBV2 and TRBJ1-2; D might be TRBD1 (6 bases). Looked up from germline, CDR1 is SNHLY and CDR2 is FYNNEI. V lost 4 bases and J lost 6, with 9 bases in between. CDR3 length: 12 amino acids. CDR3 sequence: CASSAGDHGYTF. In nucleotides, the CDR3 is TGTGCCAGCAGTGCAGGGGACCATGGCTACACCTTC. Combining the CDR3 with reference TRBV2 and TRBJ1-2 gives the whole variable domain EPEVTQTPSHQVTQMGQEVILRCVPISNHLYFYWYRQILGQKVEFLVSFYNNEISEKSEIFDDQFSVERPDGSNFTLKIRSTKLEDSAMYFCASSAGDHGYTFGSGTRLTVV.

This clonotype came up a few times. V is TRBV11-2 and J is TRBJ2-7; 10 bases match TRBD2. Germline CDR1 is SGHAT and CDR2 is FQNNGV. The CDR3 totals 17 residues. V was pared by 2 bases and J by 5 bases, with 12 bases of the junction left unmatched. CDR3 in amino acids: CASSLKRPGLALHEQYF. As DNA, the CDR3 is TGTGCCAGCAGCTTAAAACGGCCGGGACTAGCGCTTCACGAGCAGTACTTC. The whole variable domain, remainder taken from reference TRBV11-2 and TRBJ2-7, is EAGVAQSPRYKIIEKRQSVAFWCNPISGHATLYWYQQILGQGPKLLIQFQNNGVVDDSQLPKDRFSAERLKGVDSTLKIQPAKLEDSAVYLCASSLKRPGLALHEQYFGPGTRLTVT.

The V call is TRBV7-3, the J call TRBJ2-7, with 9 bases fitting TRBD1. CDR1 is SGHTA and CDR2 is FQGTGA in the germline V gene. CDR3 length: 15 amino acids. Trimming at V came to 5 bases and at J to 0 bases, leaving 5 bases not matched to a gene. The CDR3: CASSLGQGPSYEQYF. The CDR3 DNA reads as TGTGCCAGCAGCCTCGGACAGGGGCCCTCCTACGAGCAGTACTTC.

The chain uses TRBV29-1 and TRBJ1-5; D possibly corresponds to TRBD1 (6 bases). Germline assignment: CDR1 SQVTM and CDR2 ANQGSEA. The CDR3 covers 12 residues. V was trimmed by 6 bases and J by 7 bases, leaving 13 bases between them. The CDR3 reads CSVTGFGQPQHF. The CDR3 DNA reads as TGCAGCGTCACAGGGTTTGGCCAGCCCCAGCATTTT.

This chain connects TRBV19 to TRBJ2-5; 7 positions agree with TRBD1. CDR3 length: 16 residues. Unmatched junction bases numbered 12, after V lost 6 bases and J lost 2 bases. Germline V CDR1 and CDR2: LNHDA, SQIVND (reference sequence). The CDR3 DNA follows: TGTGCCAGTAGGCAACCACCCGGGACAGTACAAGAGACCCAGTACTTC. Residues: CASRQPPGTVQETQYF.

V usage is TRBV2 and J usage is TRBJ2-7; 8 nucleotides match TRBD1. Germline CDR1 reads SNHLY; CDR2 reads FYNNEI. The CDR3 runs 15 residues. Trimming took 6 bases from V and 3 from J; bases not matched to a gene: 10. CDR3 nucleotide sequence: TGTGCCAGCAGGGGGACAGGTGGGGCAAACTACGAGCAGTACTTC. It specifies CASRGTGGANYEQYF.

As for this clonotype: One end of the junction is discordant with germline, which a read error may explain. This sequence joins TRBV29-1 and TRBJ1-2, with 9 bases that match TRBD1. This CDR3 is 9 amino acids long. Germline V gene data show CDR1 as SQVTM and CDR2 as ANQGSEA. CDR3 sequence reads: CRVDRGYTF. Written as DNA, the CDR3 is TGCAGGGTTGACAGGGGGTACACCTTC.

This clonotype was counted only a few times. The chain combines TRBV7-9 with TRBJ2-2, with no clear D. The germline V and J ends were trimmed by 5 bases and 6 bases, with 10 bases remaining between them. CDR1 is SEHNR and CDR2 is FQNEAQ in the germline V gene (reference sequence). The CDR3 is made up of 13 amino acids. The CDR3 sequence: CASSHSGAGELFF. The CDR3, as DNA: TGTGCCAGCAGCCATTCCGGTGCCGGGGAGCTGTTTTTT. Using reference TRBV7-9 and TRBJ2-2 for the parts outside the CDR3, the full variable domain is DTGVSQNPRHKITKRGQNVTFRCDPISEHNRLYWYRQTLGQGPEFLTYFQNEAQLEKSRLLSDRFSAERPKGSFSTLEIQRTEQGDSAMYLCASSHSGAGELFFGEGSRLTVL.

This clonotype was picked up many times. CDR3 DNA sequence: TGTGCCAGCCGAAGGGGCGGAAAGGGGGCCCTCCACTTT. This gives the protein CASRRGGKGALHF. The chain uses TRBV7-8 and TRBJ1-6, with D tentatively TRBD1 (6 bases). V lost 8 bases and J lost 14, with 19 bases in between. The CDR3 length is 13 residues. Germline lookup yields CDR1 SGHVS and CDR2 FQNEAQ.

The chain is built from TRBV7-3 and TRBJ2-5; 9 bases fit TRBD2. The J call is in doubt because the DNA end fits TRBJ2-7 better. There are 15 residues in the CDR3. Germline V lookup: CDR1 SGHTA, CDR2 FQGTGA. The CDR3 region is CASSLEAGGRDEQYF. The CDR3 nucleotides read TGTGCCAGCAGCTTGGAGGCCGGCGGGAGGGACGAGCAGTACTTC.

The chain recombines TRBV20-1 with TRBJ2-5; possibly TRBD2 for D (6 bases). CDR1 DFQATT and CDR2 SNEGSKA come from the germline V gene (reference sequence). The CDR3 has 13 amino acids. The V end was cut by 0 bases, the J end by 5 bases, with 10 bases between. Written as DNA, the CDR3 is TGCAGTGCTAGAGATTTGGGACTTGAGACCCAGTACTTC. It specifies CSARDLGLETQYF.

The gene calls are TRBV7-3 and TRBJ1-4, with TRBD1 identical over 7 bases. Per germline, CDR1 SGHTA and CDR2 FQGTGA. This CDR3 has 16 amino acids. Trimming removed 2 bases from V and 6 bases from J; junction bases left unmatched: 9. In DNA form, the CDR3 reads TGTGCCAGCAGCTTAGACAGGGTGAGCTATGATGAAAAACTGTTTTTT. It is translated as CASSLDRVSYDEKLFF.

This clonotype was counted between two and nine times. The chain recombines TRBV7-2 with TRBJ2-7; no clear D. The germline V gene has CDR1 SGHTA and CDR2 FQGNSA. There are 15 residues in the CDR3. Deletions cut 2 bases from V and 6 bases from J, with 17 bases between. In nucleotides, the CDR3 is TGTGCCAGCAGCTTATTCCTAGGGATTGCAAGCGAGCAGTACTTC. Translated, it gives CASSLFLGIASEQYF. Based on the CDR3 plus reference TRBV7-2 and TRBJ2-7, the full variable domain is GAGVSQSPSNKVTEKGKDVELRCDPISGHTALYWYRQSLGQGLEFLIYFQGNSAPDKSGLPSDRFSAERTGGSVSTLTIQRTQQEDSAVYLCASSLFLGIASEQYFGPGTRLTVT.